This TCR beta chain was recorded in a study of blood T cell repertoires in COVID-19 (dated by TCRdb to 2019 to 2021). At the level of the whole study: Collaborator samples came from the United States, Italy and Spain and covered acute and convalescent phases of COVID-19. The samples were drawn from two sources: the first 160 participants of the ongoing ImmuneRACE study, and fewer than 1,500 subjects contributed by 6 global collaborators. A freely available public database, intended as a resource for researchers studying the immune response to SARS-CoV-2, is where the repertoires were released. Deeply sampled blood TCRbeta repertoires from subjects exposed to, actively infected with, or recovered from COVID-19 were included in the dataset. Nearly every sample came with metadata listing a de-identified subject ID, COVID-19 status, age in years and sex. The prospective study material was composed of cDNA or gDNA derived from T cells, B-cell-depleted T cells, or PBMCs. Where HLA class I and class II types were available, the types were taken from metadata supplied by the sample provider, not from assay-based typing. The research as a whole found: How much clinical and demographic metadata was included differed by source and by participant, and the metadata was provided uncurated.

TCRbeta CDR3 regions were amplified from genomic DNA using the immunoSEQ Assay, a bias-controlled multiplex PCR. The study's own analysis went as follows. The number of nucleated cells in each sample was estimated from the amplification of reference gene primers within the assay. To quantify the absolute abundance of each unique TCRbeta CDR3 rearrangement, sequence reads were collapsed and filtered. For each sample, productive Simpson clonality was calculated as the square root of Simpson's diversity index over productive rearrangements. This is the immuneACCESS table as TCRdb keeps it, with only in-frame sequences that have V and J called. A part of the clones is gone; compared with another copy, unresolved V genes explain less than half, and the rest is unexplained. The V and J calls and clone size were taken over from that table, and D and trimming were inferred from the DNA. The sample table records 150,000 to 200,000 clones; 65% to 85% of these occur just once. The ten largest clones represent around 6% of the sample.

With regard to this clone: It lacks a known antigen. Per-base qualities were not stored, and no clone one base away is much larger.

Enrolling through a virtual design, the prospective study's participants ranged in age from about 18 to 89 years and lived across more than 20 United States geographic areas. Cohort assignment in the prospective study relied on participant-reported clinical history from a screening survey and a study questionnaire. For ImmuneRACE Cohort 3, a participant was defined as recovered based on two consecutive negative NP/OP PCR tests, clearance by a healthcare professional, or resolution of symptoms. In the prospective study, whole blood, serum and a nasopharyngeal or oropharyngeal swab were collected from each participant by mobile phlebotomists. Prospective study participants could optionally give additional blood draws and questionnaires over an approximately two-month period. Before DNA extraction, prospective study blood samples were shipped either frozen or at room temperature. In the germline V gene (reference sequence), CDR1 corresponds to SSHAT and CDR2 to FNYEAQ. V drops 10 bases and J drops 4 bases, leaving 14 bases in between. The CDR3 covers 14 residues, taking in both the cysteine and the phenylalanine. CDR3 DNA is the only sequence kept; it has 42 bases, read in frame from the first base.

Rearrangement joined TRBV7-7 to TRBJ2-6, and TRBD1 may be the D gene, going by 5 matching bases. Material for sequencing was PBMCs or T cells enriched from blood (not recorded which). This clonotype originated in a man aged 35 to 55 who had recovered from COVID-19. CDR3 loop: CATAGQTGANVLTF. In nucleotide form, the sequence is TGTGCCACAGCAGGGCAGACAGGGGCCAACGTCCTGACTTTC.